A selection of T cell receptor beta chains follows, all from one sample in a study of sequential checkpoint blockade in melanoma. The protocol was immunoSEQ multiplex PCR, while the TCRdb copy is restricted to in-frame clones and leaves out a portion. The sample consists of more than 7,000 clones, 50% to 70% of them appearing once. This sample comprised CD8+ T cells sorted from blood (inferred from file names), obtained from a patient given nivolumab and ipilimumab in sequence. The receptors were gathered from a human donor with melanoma. The CDR3 runs from the conserved cysteine through the conserved F or W. A D gene is named only where the DNA matches it firmly. The size of a clone is reported for some rows only, either as once, few or many, or as a class for expanded clones.

j_call | cdr3_length | v_call | d_call | clone_size | cdr3_nt | cdr3_aa
TRBJ2-2 | 13 | TRBV9 | - | - | TGTGCCAGCAGCCCCACAGGGACCGGGGAGCTGTTTTTT | CASSPTGTGELFF
TRBJ2-7 | 12 | TRBV28 | - | medium-sized | TGTGCCAGCAGAAGGGACTTCTACGAGCAGTACTTC | CASRRDFYEQYF
TRBJ2-5 | 16 | TRBV5-4 | TRBD1 | - | TGTGCCAGCAGCTTGGAAGGACAGGGAGACCAAGAGACCCAGTACTTC | CASSLEGQGDQETQYF
TRBJ1-1 | 14 | TRBV2 | - | - | TGTGCCAGCACTAAAACAGACGGGAACACTGAAGCTTTCTTT | CASTKTDGNTEAFF
TRBJ2-1 | 13 | TRBV7-8 | - | few | TGTGCCAGCACCCCCGGACTATCCAATGAGCAGTTCTTC | CASTPGLSNEQFF
TRBJ2-2 | 15 | TRBV6-4 | - | - | TGTGCCAGCAGTGACCGGGCCAGGGGCACCGGGGAGCTGTTTTTT | CASSDRARGTGELFF
TRBJ2-7 | 13 | TRBV4-2 | - | - | TGTGCCAGCAGCCCGGGATCGTCCTACGAGCAGTACTTC | CASSPGSSYEQYF
TRBJ1-1 | 15 | TRBV7-2 | - | - | TGTGCCAGCAGCTTAGTGGCAGGGCCCAACACTGAAGCTTTCTTT | CASSLVAGPNTEAFF
TRBJ1-6 | 13 | TRBV7-9 | - | medium-sized | TGTGCCAGCAGCCGGGAGGGGAATTCACCCCTCCACTTT | CASSREGNSPLHF
TRBJ1-2 | 13 | TRBV5-6 | TRBD1 | - | TGTGCCAGCAGTTATGGGACAGGGAACGGCTACACCTTC | CASSYGTGNGYTF
TRBJ1-4 | 13 | TRBV6-5 | TRBD1 | - | TGTGCCAGCAGTTACTCATCAGGGGGAAAACTGTTTTTT | CASSYSSGGKLFF
TRBJ1-2 | 15 | TRBV7-9 | TRBD1 | - | TGTGCCAGCAGCTCAGCCGGGACAGGGATCGGCGGCTACACCTTC | CASSSAGTGIGGYTF
TRBJ1-2 | 14 | TRBV25-1 | TRBD1 | - | TGTGCCAGCAGTGATAGGGACAGAGGCTATGGCTACACCTTC | CASSDRDRGYGYTF
TRBJ2-5 | 14 | TRBV5-6 | - | - | TGTGCCAGCAGCTTGGGTAGGGGGTACGAGACCCAGTACTTC | CASSLGRGYETQYF
TRBJ1-1 | 14 | TRBV6-5 | - | - | TGTGCCAGCAGTTACTTTGGAGCCGTCACTGAAGCTTTCTTT | CASSYFGAVTEAFF
TRBJ1-2 | 15 | TRBV9 | - | - | TGTGCCAGCAGCGTAGGGTCCGGTTCGGGCTATGGCTACACCTTC | CASSVGSGSGYGYTF
TRBJ1-2 | 14 | TRBV27 | - | - | TGTGCCAGCAGTTTACTCGGGACTCCCTATGGCTACACCTTC | CASSLLGTPYGYTF
TRBJ2-7 | 14 | TRBV7-6 | - | - | TGTGCCAGCAGCCAGCACGGGGGCTCCTACGAGCAGTACTTC | CASSQHGGSYEQYF
TRBJ1-1 | 9 | TRBV7-9 | - | - | TGTGGGTGGGGCGCTGAAGCTTTCTTT | CGWGAEAFF
TRBJ1-1 | 12 | TRBV12-5 | TRBD1 | - | TGTGCTAGTGGAGAAGGACAGGTCGAAGCTTTCTTT | CASGEGQVEAFF
TRBJ2-5 | 19 | TRBV15 | - | - | TGTGCCACCAGCAGACCCGGGGACACATCCTTGGGGCTTCAAGAGACCCAGTACTTC | CATSRPGDTSLGLQETQYF
TRBJ1-2 | 13 | TRBV5-6 | - | - | TGTGCCAGCAGCTTGGGAGGGTATGATGGCTACACCTTC | CASSLGGYDGYTF
TRBJ1-1 | 17 | TRBV2 | - | few | TGTGCCAGCAAAGCCCCCCACGGCAGCGGGGGGAACACTGAAGCTTTCTTT | CASKAPHGSGGNTEAFF
TRBJ2-7 | 13 | TRBV29-1 | - | few | TGCAGCGTTGAAGCACAGAACTCCTACGAGCAGTACTTC | CSVEAQNSYEQYF
TRBJ1-1 | 14 | TRBV5-1 | - | - | TGCGCCAGCAGCTTCAGGGGAAGGGACACTGAGGCTTTCTTT | CASSFRGRDTEAFF
TRBJ2-3 | 15 | TRBV4-3 | TRBD1 | - | TGCGCCAGCAGCCAAGGGGACAGGGCGGCAGATACGCAGTATTTT | CASSQGDRAADTQYF
TRBJ1-1 | 14 | TRBV10-2 | - | large | TGCGCCAGCAGTAACGACGGGATGAACACTGAAGCTTTCTTT | CASSNDGMNTEAFF
TRBJ1-3 | 14 | TRBV4-3 | - | once | TGCGCCAGCAGCCCCGATTCGGGTGGAAACACCATATATTTT | CASSPDSGGNTIYF
TRBJ2-3 | 14 | TRBV13 | - | - | TGTGCCAGCAGCTTAGCGGGGAGCACAGATACGCAGTATTTT | CASSLAGSTDTQYF
TRBJ1-4 | 15 | TRBV2 | TRBD1 | once | TGTGCCAGCGCCTCCTCTCGGACAGGGGAAGAAAAACTGTTTTTT | CASASSRTGEEKLFF
TRBJ2-1 | 16 | TRBV9 | TRBD2 | few | TGTGCCAGCAGTCCCTGGGGTAGCGGGGGGCGGGGTGAGCAGTTCTTC | CASSPWGSGGRGEQFF
TRBJ1-2 | 14 | TRBV6-6 | - | - | TGTGCCAGCAGTTACGCGGACAACGGCTATGGCTACACCTTC | CASSYADNGYGYTF
TRBJ2-1 | 18 | TRBV28 | TRBD1 | - | TGTGCCAGCAGTTTTCAGTCACGTGGGACAGGGATGGACAATGAGCAGTTCTTC | CASSFQSRGTGMDNEQFF
TRBJ1-2 | 15 | TRBV7-9 | TRBD1 | - | TGTGCCAGCAGCTTACCAGGGGGCTGGGGCTATGGCTACACCTTC | CASSLPGGWGYGYTF
TRBJ2-1 | 19 | TRBV27 | TRBD2 | - | TGTGCCAGCAGTCAAGGACTAGCGGGGTCCTTTCGGTCCTACAATGAGCAGTTCTTC | CASSQGLAGSFRSYNEQFF
TRBJ2-5 | 14 | TRBV10-3 | - | - | TGTGCCATCAGTGGGACAAACAACCAAGAGACCCAGTACTTC | CAISGTNNQETQYF
TRBJ2-1 | 15 | TRBV13 | - | - | TGTGCCAGCAGCTTAGCGGGGAGACCCTACAATGAGCAGTTCTTC | CASSLAGRPYNEQFF
TRBJ2-7 | 13 | TRBV27 | - | - | TGTGCCACCCGCCCGCAGTCCTCCTACGAGCAGTACTTC | CATRPQSSYEQYF
TRBJ2-1 | 14 | TRBV29-1 | TRBD2 | - | TGCAGCGTTGAAGGGCTGCGGGGGGGTTATGAGCAGTTCTTC | CSVEGLRGGYEQFF
TRBJ2-7 | 15 | TRBV13 | TRBD2 | - | TGTGCCAGCAGCTTAGTGAGAGCGGGGGGGCCCGAGCAGTACTTC | CASSLVRAGGPEQYF
TRBJ1-1 | 13 | TRBV10-3 | - | - | TGTGCCATCAACCCAGGGGTGAACACTGAAGCTTTCTTT | CAINPGVNTEAFF
TRBJ2-4 | 13 | TRBV4-1 | - | - | TGCGCCAGCAGCCAAGTAATGGGGGGCATTCAGTACTTC | CASSQVMGGIQYF
TRBJ2-7 | 17 | TRBV2 | - | - | TGTGCCAGCAGTGAAACTTACCTCCTACTTTACTCCTACGAGCAGTACTTC | CASSETYLLLYSYEQYF
TRBJ1-5 | 13 | TRBV28 | - | - | TGTGCCAGCAGTCCCCGACAAGTGCAGCCCCAGCATTTT | CASSPRQVQPQHF
TRBJ1-3 | 17 | TRBV9 | TRBD1 | - | TGTGCCAGCAGCGATGGACAGGGGAGCCCCTCTGGAAACACCATATATTTT | CASSDGQGSPSGNTIYF
TRBJ1-6 | 15 | TRBV2 | - | - | TGTGCCAGCAGGAAGACAGGCACCTATAATTCACCCCTCCACTTT | CASRKTGTYNSPLHF
TRBJ2-7 | 13 | TRBV18 | - | - | TGTGCCAGCTCACCAGAGGGACTCAACGAGCAGTACTTC | CASSPEGLNEQYF
TRBJ2-2 | 15 | TRBV5-1 | - | - | TGCGCCAGCAGGGCAACAGGTTCCCACACCGGGGAGCTGTTTTTT | CASRATGSHTGELFF
TRBJ1-6 | 14 | TRBV13 | - | - | TGTGCCAGCAGCCGGACGGAGGGGAATTCACCCCTCCACTTT | CASSRTEGNSPLHF
TRBJ1-1 | 14 | TRBV4-3 | - | - | TGCGCCAGCAGCCTGCGACGGGCGGGCACTGAAGCTTTCTTT | CASSLRRAGTEAFF
TRBJ2-2 | 15 | TRBV27 | TRBD2 | - | TGTGCCAGCAGTTTATGGACTAGCGGGGCCGGGGAGCTGTTTTTT | CASSLWTSGAGELFF
TRBJ2-7 | 14 | TRBV7-8 | - | - | TGTGCCAGCAGCTTAGCGCGAGGGTTCGACGAGCAGTACTTC | CASSLARGFDEQYF
TRBJ2-7 | 13 | TRBV5-1 | - | once | TGCGCCAGCAGCTTGGTAGCTTTAAGGGAGCAGTACTTC | CASSLVALREQYF
TRBJ2-2 | 15 | TRBV5-6 | TRBD1 | - | TGTGCCAGCAGCGGCCGGGACAGGATTCACGGGGAGCTGTTTTTT | CASSGRDRIHGELFF
TRBJ2-1 | 15 | TRBV7-9 | TRBD2 | - | TGTGCCAGCAGCCAGGTTAGCGGGCCTTATAATGAGCAGTTCTTC | CASSQVSGPYNEQFF
TRBJ2-1 | 15 | TRBV19 | TRBD2 | - | TGTGCCAGTAGTATATCCAGCGGGGGGGCCGGAGAGCAGTTCTTC | CASSISSGGAGEQFF
TRBJ2-7 | 14 | TRBV9 | - | few | TGTGCCAGCAGCGTAGGGGGGGAGCCCTACGAGCAGTACTTC | CASSVGGEPYEQYF
TRBJ2-1 | 15 | TRBV6-4 | TRBD2 | few | TGTGCCAGCAGTGACAGTACTAGCGGGGAGAATGAGCAGTTCTTC | CASSDSTSGENEQFF
TRBJ2-7 | 11 | TRBV6-1 | TRBD1 | - | TGTGCCACCTCGGACAGGGACGAGCAGTACTTC | CATSDRDEQYF